The clone carrying this TCR beta chain appeared a few times. What it binds is not known. The entry originates in a study of cytomegalovirus exposure and HLA in healthy donors. The germline gives CDR1 DFQATT, CDR2 SNEGSKA (reference sequence). The CDR3 totals 11 residues. Trimming pared 5 bases from V and 4 bases from J, leaving 8 bases between. Study results and caveats: Diagnosis of cytomegalovirus status made by the classifier reportedly showed high specificity and sensitivity. Among immune exposure information, only CMV serostatus was available. Researchers reportedly found TCR beta sequences accurately predicted most subjects' HLA-A and HLA-B alleles.

The PCR contained 60 Vbeta and 13 Jbeta primers. Some clones are missing from TCRdb's copy, which holds only in-frame ones; the method was immunoSEQ multiplex PCR. The sample carries about 120,000 clones, roughly 15% recorded once. Sequencing input: PBMCs. The receptor was derived from a female donor in good health and CMV-seropositive. This chain links TRBV20-1 with TRBJ1-2, with D hard to call. The CDR3 protein is CSAYILYGYTF. For the CDR3, the DNA is TGCAGTGCTTATATCCTCTATGGCTACACCTTC.